This is a list of T cell receptor beta chains from one sample in a study of T cells in Graves' hyperthyroidism and ophthalmopathy. TCRdb called the multiplex PCR reads again in MiXCR, with one record for every CDR3 protein. In the table there are 380,000 or so distinct CDR3 sequences, approximately 13% of which are singletons. The sample taken for sequencing was blood. The receptors stem from a man in his thirties or forties with Graves' hyperthyroidism that later progressed to Graves' ophthalmopathy. CDR3s include the opening cysteine and the closing phenylalanine or tryptophan. The D gene is left open where the match is weak. A row's size may be missing; if present it is once, few, many or a size class.

v_gene: TRBV11-2
j_gene: TRBJ2-7
abundance: -
d_gene: -
CDR3aa: CASTDSSYEQYF
CDR3nt: TGTGCCAGCACCGACAGCTCCTACGAGCAGTACTTC

v_gene: TRBV5-1
j_gene: TRBJ1-2
abundance: many
d_gene: TRBD1
CDR3aa: CASSPGQPIDYGYTF
CDR3nt: TGCGCCAGCAGCCCGGGACAGCCGATTGACTATGGCTACACCTTC

v_gene: TRBV27
j_gene: TRBJ1-1
abundance: many
d_gene: -
CDR3aa: CASSWTENTEAFF
CDR3nt: TGTGCCAGCAGTTGGACAGAGAACACTGAAGCTTTCTTT

v_gene: TRBV28
j_gene: TRBJ2-3
abundance: -
d_gene: TRBD2
CDR3aa: CASRTSGSTDTQYF
CDR3nt: TGTGCCAGCAGGACTAGCGGGAGTACAGATACGCAGTATTTT

v_gene: TRBV12-3/TRBV12-4
j_gene: TRBJ2-1
abundance: many
d_gene: -
CDR3aa: CASSFTAGGSDEQFF
CDR3nt: TGTGCCAGCAGCTTCACCGCAGGGGGGAGCGATGAGCAGTTCTTC

v_gene: TRBV7-3
j_gene: TRBJ2-4
abundance: many
d_gene: -
CDR3aa: CASSLNREGGIQYF
CDR3nt: TGTGCCAGCAGCTTAAATAGGGAGGGGGGCATTCAGTACTTC

v_gene: TRBV20-1
j_gene: TRBJ1-6
abundance: -
d_gene: -
CDR3aa: CSARDVGQGYSPLHF
CDR3nt: TGCAGTGCTAGAGATGTGGGGCAGGGGTATTCACCCCTCCACTTT

v_gene: TRBV6-1
j_gene: TRBJ2-2
abundance: many
d_gene: -
CDR3aa: CASGLDVQGGELFF
CDR3nt: TGTGCCAGCGGTCTGGATGTTCAGGGCGGGGAGCTGTTTTTT

v_gene: TRBV29-1
j_gene: TRBJ2-1
abundance: -
d_gene: -
CDR3aa: CSVGDRLTYNEQFF
CDR3nt: TGCAGCGTGGGAGACAGGCTAACCTACAATGAGCAGTTCTTC

v_gene: TRBV2
j_gene: TRBJ1-5
abundance: many
d_gene: TRBD1
CDR3aa: CASSDDRGLFQPQHF
CDR3nt: TGTGCCAGCAGCGACGACAGGGGGCTGTTTCAGCCCCAGCATTTT